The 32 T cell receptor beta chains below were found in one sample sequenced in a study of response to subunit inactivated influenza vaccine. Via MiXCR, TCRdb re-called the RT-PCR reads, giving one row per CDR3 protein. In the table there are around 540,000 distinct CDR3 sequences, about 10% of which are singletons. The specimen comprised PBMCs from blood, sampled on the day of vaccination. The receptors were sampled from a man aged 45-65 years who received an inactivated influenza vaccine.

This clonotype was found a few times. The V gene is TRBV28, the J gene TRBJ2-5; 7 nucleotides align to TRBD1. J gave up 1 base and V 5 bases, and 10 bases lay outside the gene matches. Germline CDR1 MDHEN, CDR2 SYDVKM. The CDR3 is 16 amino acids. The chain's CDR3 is CASSPLRQGFQETQYF. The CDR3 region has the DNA TGTGCCAGCAGTCCCCTTCGACAGGGCTTCCAAGAGACCCAGTACTTC.

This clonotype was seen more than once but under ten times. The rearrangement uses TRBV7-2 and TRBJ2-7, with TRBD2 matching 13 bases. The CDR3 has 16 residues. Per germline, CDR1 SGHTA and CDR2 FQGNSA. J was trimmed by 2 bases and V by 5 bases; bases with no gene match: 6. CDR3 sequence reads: CASSTPLAGGPYEQYF. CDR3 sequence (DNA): TGTGCCAGCAGCACACCACTAGCGGGAGGGCCCTACGAGCAGTACTTC.

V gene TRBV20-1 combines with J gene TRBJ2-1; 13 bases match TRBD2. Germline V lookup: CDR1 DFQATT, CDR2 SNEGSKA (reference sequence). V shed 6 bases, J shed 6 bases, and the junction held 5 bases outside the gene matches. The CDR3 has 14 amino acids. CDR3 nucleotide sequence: TGCAGTGCGCCGACTAGCGGGAGGCTCAATGAGCAGTTCTTC. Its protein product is CSAPTSGRLNEQFF.

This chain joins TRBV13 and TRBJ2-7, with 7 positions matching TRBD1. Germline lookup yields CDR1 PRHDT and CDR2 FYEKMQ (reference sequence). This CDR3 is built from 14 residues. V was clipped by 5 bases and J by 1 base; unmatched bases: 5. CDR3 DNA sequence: TGTGCCAGCAGCGGACAGGCCGTTTCCTACGAGCAGTACTTC. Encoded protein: CASSGQAVSYEQYF.

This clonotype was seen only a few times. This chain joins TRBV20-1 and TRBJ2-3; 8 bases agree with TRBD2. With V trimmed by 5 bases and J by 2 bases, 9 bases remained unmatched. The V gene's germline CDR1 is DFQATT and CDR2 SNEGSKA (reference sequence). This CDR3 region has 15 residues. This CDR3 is CSAPPRTSYTDTQYF. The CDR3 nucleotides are TGCAGTGCTCCCCCTCGGACTAGCTACACAGATACGCAGTATTTT.

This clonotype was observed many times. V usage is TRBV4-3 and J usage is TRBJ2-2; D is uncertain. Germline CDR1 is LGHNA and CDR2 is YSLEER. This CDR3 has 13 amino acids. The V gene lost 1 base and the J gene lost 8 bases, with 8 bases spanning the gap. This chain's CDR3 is CASSQGRFGELFF. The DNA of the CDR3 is TGCGCCAGCAGCCAAGGGCGGTTTGGGGAGCTGTTTTTT.

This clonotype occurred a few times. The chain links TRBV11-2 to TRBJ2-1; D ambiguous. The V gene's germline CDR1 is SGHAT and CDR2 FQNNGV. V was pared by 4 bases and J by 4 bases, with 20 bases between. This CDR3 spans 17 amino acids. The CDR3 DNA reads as TGTGCCAGCAGCTCCGTTAACACTGCCGACATGTACAATGAGCAGTTCTTC. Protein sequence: CASSSVNTADMYNEQFF.

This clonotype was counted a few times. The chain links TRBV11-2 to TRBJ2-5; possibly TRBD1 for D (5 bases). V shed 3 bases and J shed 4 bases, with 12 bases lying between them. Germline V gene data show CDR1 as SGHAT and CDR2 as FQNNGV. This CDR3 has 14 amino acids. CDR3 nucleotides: TGTGCCAGCAGCTTCCAGGGTATTTTAGAGACCCAGTACTTC. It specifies CASSFQGILETQYF.

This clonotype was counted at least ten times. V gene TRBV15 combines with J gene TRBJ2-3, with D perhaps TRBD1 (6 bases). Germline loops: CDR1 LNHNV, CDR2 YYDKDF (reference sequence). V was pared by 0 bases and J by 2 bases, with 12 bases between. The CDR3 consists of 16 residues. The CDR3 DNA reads TGTGCCACCAGCAGAGATGACAGGCCGAACACAGATACGCAGTATTTT. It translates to CATSRDDRPNTDTQYF.

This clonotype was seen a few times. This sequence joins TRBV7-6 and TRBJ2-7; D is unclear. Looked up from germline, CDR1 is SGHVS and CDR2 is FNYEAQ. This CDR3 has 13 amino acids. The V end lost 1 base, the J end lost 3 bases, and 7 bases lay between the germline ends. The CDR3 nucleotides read TGTGCCAGCAGCTTAGGTGCAGACTACGAGCAGTACTTC. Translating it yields CASSLGADYEQYF.

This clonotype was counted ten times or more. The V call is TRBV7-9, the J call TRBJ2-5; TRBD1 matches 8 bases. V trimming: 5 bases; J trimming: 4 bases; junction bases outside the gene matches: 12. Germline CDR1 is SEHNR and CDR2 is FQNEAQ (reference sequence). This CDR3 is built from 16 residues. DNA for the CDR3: TGTGCCAGCAGCCCGGAGGGACAGGCTCGGGGAGAGACCCAGTACTTC. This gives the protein CASSPEGQARGETQYF.

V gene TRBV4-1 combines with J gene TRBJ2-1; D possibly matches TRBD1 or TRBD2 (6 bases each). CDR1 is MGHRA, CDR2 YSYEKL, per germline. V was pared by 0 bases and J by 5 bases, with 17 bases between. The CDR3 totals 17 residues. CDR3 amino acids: CASSQDQRGPTNNEQFF. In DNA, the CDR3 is TGCGCCAGCAGCCAAGATCAACGGGGGCCGACAAACAATGAGCAGTTCTTC.

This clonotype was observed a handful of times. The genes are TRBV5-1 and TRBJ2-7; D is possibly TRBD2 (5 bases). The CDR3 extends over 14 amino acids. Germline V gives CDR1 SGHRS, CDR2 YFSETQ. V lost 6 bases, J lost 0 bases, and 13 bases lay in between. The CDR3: CASTFSGSSYEQYF. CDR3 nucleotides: TGCGCCAGCACCTTCAGCGGCAGCTCCTACGAGCAGTACTTC.

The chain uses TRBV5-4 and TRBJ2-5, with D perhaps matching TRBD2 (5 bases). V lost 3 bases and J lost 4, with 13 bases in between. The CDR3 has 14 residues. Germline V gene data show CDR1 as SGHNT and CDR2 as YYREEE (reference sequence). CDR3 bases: TGTGCCAGCAGCTCTTCGGGGTGGGGAGAGACCCAGTACTTC. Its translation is CASSSSGWGETQYF.

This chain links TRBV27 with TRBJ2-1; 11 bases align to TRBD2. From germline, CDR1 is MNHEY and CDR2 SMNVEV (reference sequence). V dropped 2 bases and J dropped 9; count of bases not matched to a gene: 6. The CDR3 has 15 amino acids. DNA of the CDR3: TGTGCCAGCAGTTTAGGGCTAGCGGGGGGCGCTGAGCAGTTCTTC. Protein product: CASSLGLAGGAEQFF.

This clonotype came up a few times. CDR3 bases: TGCAGTGCTAGAGATCGAGACAGGGGCCCCAATGAGCAGTTCTTC. This gives the protein CSARDRDRGPNEQFF. The chain couples TRBV20-1 to TRBJ2-1, with TRBD1 identical over 8 bases. Germline-derived CDR1 and CDR2 are DFQATT and SNEGSKA (reference sequence). Trimming at V came to 0 bases and at J to 6 bases, leaving 7 bases not matched to a gene. This CDR3 region has 15 residues.

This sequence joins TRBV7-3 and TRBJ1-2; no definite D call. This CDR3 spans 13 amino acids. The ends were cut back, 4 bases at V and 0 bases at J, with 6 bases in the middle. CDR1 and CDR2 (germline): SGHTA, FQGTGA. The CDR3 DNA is TGTGCCAGCAGCTCCGGACCTAACTATGGCTACACCTTC. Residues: CASSSGPNYGYTF.

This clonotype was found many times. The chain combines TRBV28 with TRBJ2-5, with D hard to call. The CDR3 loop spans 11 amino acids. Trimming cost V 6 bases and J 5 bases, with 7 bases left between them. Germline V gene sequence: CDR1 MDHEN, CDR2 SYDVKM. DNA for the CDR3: TGTGCCAGCAGCTTAATCGAGACCCAGTACTTC. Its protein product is CASSLIETQYF.

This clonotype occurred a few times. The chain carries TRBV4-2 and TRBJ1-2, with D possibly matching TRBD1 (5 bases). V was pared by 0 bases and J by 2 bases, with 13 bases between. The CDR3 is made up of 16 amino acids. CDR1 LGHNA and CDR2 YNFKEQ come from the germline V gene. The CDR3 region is CASSQENWGENYGYTF. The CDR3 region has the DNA TGTGCCAGCAGCCAAGAGAATTGGGGGGAGAACTATGGCTACACCTTC.

CDR3 DNA: TGTGCCAGCAGCTCTTACCAGGGGAATAATTCACCCCTCCACTTT. Its translation: CASSSYQGNNSPLHF. The gene calls are TRBV7-8 and TRBJ1-6; possible D gene TRBD1, 6 bases. V dropped 4 bases and J dropped 5 bases, with 12 bases sitting between them. CDR1 and CDR2 (germline): SGHVS, FQNEAQ. The CDR3 totals 15 residues.

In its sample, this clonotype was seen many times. CDR3 sequence reads: CASSARTVGQPQHF. CDR3 nucleotides: TGTGCCAGTAGTGCCAGGACAGTTGGACAGCCCCAGCATTTT. The rearrangement joins TRBV19 to TRBJ1-5; D might be TRBD1 (6 bases). Germline lookup yields CDR1 LNHDA and CDR2 SQIVND (reference sequence). V was shortened by 5 bases and J by 7 bases, with 15 bases between the two germline ends. The CDR3 sequence is 14 residues long.

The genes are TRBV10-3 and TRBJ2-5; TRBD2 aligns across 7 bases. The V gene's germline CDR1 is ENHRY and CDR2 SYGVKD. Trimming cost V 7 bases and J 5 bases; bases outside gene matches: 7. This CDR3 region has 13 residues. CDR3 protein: CAITGGAGETQYF. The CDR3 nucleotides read TGTGCCATCACTGGCGGAGCGGGGGAGACCCAGTACTTC.

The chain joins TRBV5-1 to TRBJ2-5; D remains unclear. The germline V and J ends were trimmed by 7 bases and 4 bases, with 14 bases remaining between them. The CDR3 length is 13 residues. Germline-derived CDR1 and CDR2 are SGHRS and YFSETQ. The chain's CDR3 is CASYRVPRETQYF. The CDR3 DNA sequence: TGCGCCAGCTACAGAGTCCCAAGAGAGACCCAGTACTTC.

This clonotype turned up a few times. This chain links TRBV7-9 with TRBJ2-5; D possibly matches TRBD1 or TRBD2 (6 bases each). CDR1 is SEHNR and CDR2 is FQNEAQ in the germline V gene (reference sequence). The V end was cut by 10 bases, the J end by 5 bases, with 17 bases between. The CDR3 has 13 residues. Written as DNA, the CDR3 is TGTGCCACCAAAAGGGGGGCCCGTGAGACCCAGTACTTC. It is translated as CATKRGARETQYF.

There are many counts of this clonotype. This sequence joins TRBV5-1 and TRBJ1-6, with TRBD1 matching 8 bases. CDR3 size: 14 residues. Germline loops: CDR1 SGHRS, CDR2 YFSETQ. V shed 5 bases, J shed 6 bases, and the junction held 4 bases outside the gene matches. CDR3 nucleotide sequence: TGCGCCAGCAGTCCTGACAGGGGTAATTCACCCCTCCACTTT. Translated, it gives CASSPDRGNSPLHF.

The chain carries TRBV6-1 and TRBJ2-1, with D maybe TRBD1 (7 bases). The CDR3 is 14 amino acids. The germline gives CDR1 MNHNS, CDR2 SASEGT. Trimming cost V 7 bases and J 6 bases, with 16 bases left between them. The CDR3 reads CASKIQGRGNEQFF. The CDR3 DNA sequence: TGTGCCAGCAAAATACAGGGGCGGGGCAATGAGCAGTTCTTC.

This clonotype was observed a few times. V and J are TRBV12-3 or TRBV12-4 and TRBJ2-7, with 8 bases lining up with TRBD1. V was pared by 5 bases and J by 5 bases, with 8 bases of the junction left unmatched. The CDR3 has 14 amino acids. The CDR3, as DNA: TGTGCCAGCAGTGCCCAGGGGGCGGTTGACGAGCAGTACTTC. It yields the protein CASSAQGAVDEQYF.

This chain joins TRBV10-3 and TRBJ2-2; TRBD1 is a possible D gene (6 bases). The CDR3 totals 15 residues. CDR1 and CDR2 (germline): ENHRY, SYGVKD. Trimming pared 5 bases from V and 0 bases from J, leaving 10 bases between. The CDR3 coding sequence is TGTGCCATCAGTATAGACAGGACGAACACCGGGGAGCTGTTTTTT. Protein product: CAISIDRTNTGELFF.

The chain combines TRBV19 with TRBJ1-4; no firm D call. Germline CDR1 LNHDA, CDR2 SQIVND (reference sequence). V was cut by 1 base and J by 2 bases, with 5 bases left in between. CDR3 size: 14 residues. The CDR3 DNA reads TGTGCCAGTAGTATAGGAGGGACTAATGAAAAACTGTTTTTT. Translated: CASSIGGTNEKLFF.

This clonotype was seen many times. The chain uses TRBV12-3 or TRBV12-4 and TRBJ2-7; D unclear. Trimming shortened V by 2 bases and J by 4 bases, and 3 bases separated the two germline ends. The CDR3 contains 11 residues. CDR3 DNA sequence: TGTGCCAGCAGTTTACAGTACGAGCAGTACTTC. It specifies CASSLQYEQYF.

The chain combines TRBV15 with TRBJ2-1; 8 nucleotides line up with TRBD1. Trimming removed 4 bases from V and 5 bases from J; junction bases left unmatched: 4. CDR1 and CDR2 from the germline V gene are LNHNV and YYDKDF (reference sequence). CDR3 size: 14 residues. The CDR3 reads CATSKDRVDNEQFF. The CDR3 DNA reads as TGTGCCACCAGCAAGGACAGGGTAGACAATGAGCAGTTCTTC.

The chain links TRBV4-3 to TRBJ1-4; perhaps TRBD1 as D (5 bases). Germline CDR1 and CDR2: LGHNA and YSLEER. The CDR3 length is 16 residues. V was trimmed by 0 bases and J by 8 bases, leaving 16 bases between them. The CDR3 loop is CASSQDQAGAMEKLFF. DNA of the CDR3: TGCGCCAGCAGCCAAGACCAGGCTGGGGCGATGGAAAAACTGTTTTTT.